These T cell receptor beta chains were read from a single sample in a study of T-cell reconstitution after alpha-beta-depleted transplantation in children. Using its own MiXCR run on the PCR reads, TCRdb lists one record per CDR3 protein. The sample yields approximately 350,000 distinct CDR3 sequences, roughly 15% seen once. The material sequenced was PBMCs, mostly from graft donor cells, taken 360 days after TCRalphabeta/CD19-depleted stem cell transplant. These receptors were obtained from a male patient aged 2 to 10 who had a stem cell transplant for acute lymphoblastic leukemia, so the T cells may come from the graft donor. Both conserved end residues are part of each CDR3. The D gene is left open where the match is weak. Clone size is shown for a subset of rows, as once, few, many or a class of expanded clone.

v_call: TRBV4-1; clone_size: many; d_call: TRBD1; j_call: TRBJ2-7; cdr3_aa: CASSQRTGTGLGMAYEQYF; cdr3_nt: TGCGCCAGCAGCCAAAGGACAGGCACCGGGTTGGGGATGGCTTACGAGCAGTACTTC
v_call: TRBV6-2/TRBV6-3; clone_size: -; d_call: -; j_call: TRBJ2-4; cdr3_aa: CASSYSRGNPINIQYF; cdr3_nt: TGTGCCAGCAGTTACTCGAGAGGTAACCCCATCAACATTCAGTACTTC
v_call: TRBV7-7; clone_size: many; d_call: TRBD1; j_call: TRBJ2-3; cdr3_aa: CASSPGTGGTQYF; cdr3_nt: TGTGCTAGCAGCCCAGGGACAGGGGGGACGCAGTATTTT
v_call: TRBV14; clone_size: many; d_call: -; j_call: TRBJ2-7; cdr3_aa: CASSQDAGSEQYF; cdr3_nt: TGTGCCAGCAGCCAGGATGCTGGTTCTGAGCAGTACTTC
v_call: TRBV4-1; clone_size: -; d_call: TRBD2; j_call: TRBJ2-1; cdr3_aa: CASSLQGLAGASEQFF; cdr3_nt: TGCGCCAGCAGTCTCCAGGGACTAGCGGGAGCCAGTGAGCAGTTCTTC
v_call: TRBV29-1; clone_size: few; d_call: TRBD2; j_call: TRBJ2-1; cdr3_aa: CSVGLAGITKLTYNEQFF; cdr3_nt: TGCAGCGTTGGACTAGCGGGGATAACCAAACTTACCTACAATGAGCAGTTCTTC
v_call: TRBV13; clone_size: -; d_call: -; j_call: TRBJ2-2; cdr3_aa: CASSQGTRGNTGELFF; cdr3_nt: TGTGCCAGCAGCCAAGGAACCCGCGGGAACACCGGGGAGCTGTTTTTT
v_call: TRBV3-1; clone_size: -; d_call: TRBD2; j_call: TRBJ2-2; cdr3_aa: CAISLRRTGGSTGELFF; cdr3_nt: TGTGCCATCAGCCTTAGACGAACGGGAGGCTCCACCGGGGAGCTGTTTTTT
v_call: TRBV7-8; clone_size: -; d_call: -; j_call: TRBJ2-1; cdr3_aa: CASTVGLSSYNEQFF; cdr3_nt: TGTGCCAGCACCGTCGGGCTGAGCTCCTACAATGAGCAGTTCTTC
v_call: TRBV6-2/TRBV6-3; clone_size: many; d_call: -; j_call: TRBJ2-4; cdr3_aa: CASSYSKGHLAKNIQYF; cdr3_nt: TGTGCCAGCAGTTACTCGAAGGGACACCTAGCCAAAAACATTCAGTACTTC
v_call: TRBV12-3/TRBV12-4; clone_size: -; d_call: -; j_call: TRBJ2-5; cdr3_aa: CASSFPRLEETQYF; cdr3_nt: TGTGCCAGCAGTTTCCCGCGGTTAGAGGAGACCCAGTACTTC
v_call: TRBV29-1; clone_size: -; d_call: TRBD2; j_call: TRBJ2-1; cdr3_aa: CSVDGTTPIKGNEQFF; cdr3_nt: TGCAGCGTTGATGGGACTACCCCCATCAAGGGGAATGAGCAGTTCTTC
v_call: TRBV7-9; clone_size: few; d_call: TRBD2; j_call: TRBJ2-1; cdr3_aa: CASSFRSGSNRNEQFF; cdr3_nt: TGTGCCAGCAGCTTCCGTAGCGGGAGTAATCGCAATGAGCAGTTCTTC
v_call: TRBV5-6; clone_size: many; d_call: -; j_call: TRBJ2-3; cdr3_aa: CASSRTDTQYF; cdr3_nt: TGTGCCAGCAGCCGCACAGATACGCAGTATTTT
v_call: TRBV20-1; clone_size: few; d_call: -; j_call: TRBJ2-1; cdr3_aa: CSARDEGVSYNEQFF; cdr3_nt: TGCAGTGCTAGAGATGAGGGAGTCTCCTACAATGAGCAGTTCTTC
v_call: TRBV28; clone_size: few; d_call: -; j_call: TRBJ2-1; cdr3_aa: CASSYPLTGSYYNEQFF; cdr3_nt: TGTGCCAGCAGCTATCCTCTAACGGGGAGCTACTACAATGAGCAGTTCTTC
v_call: TRBV4-3; clone_size: many; d_call: -; j_call: TRBJ1-5; cdr3_aa: CASSRTLNGQPQHF; cdr3_nt: TGCGCCAGCAGCCGGACACTTAACGGACAGCCCCAGCATTTT
v_call: TRBV12-3/TRBV12-4; clone_size: few; d_call: TRBD1; j_call: TRBJ1-1; cdr3_aa: CASSPMGQLMNTEAFF; cdr3_nt: TGTGCCAGCAGTCCCATGGGACAGCTTATGAACACTGAAGCTTTCTTT
v_call: TRBV29-1; clone_size: few; d_call: -; j_call: TRBJ2-5; cdr3_aa: CSAGDQRETQYF; cdr3_nt: TGCAGCGCCGGGGACCAACGAGAGACCCAGTACTTC
v_call: TRBV3-1; clone_size: -; d_call: TRBD1; j_call: TRBJ2-2; cdr3_aa: CASSEGTGGFTGELFF; cdr3_nt: TGTGCCAGCAGCGAAGGGACAGGGGGCTTTACCGGGGAGCTGTTTTTT
v_call: TRBV12-3/TRBV12-4; clone_size: few; d_call: TRBD2; j_call: TRBJ2-3; cdr3_aa: CASSPRSGLAASTDTQYF; cdr3_nt: TGTGCCAGCAGTCCAAGGTCGGGACTAGCGGCTAGCACAGATACGCAGTATTTT
v_call: TRBV20-1; clone_size: few; d_call: -; j_call: TRBJ2-5; cdr3_aa: CSASPAGRKETQYF; cdr3_nt: TGCAGTGCTAGCCCGGCCGGACGAAAAGAGACCCAGTACTTC
v_call: TRBV6-1; clone_size: -; d_call: -; j_call: TRBJ2-2; cdr3_aa: CASSPWLTNTGELFF; cdr3_nt: TGTGCCAGCAGCCCGTGGTTGACGAACACCGGGGAGCTGTTTTTT
v_call: TRBV19; clone_size: few; d_call: -; j_call: TRBJ2-7; cdr3_aa: CASSILDEQYF; cdr3_nt: TGTGCCAGTAGTATTTTGGACGAGCAGTACTTC
v_call: TRBV30; clone_size: -; d_call: -; j_call: TRBJ1-2; cdr3_aa: CAWSSQGFLIYGYTF; cdr3_nt: TGTGCCTGGAGTTCACAGGGTTTTCTAATCTATGGCTACACCTTC
v_call: TRBV6-5; clone_size: many; d_call: -; j_call: TRBJ2-1; cdr3_aa: CASSYSANEQFF; cdr3_nt: TGTGCCAGCAGTTACTCGGCCAATGAGCAGTTCTTC
v_call: TRBV15; clone_size: many; d_call: -; j_call: TRBJ2-5; cdr3_aa: CATSRGTEETQYF; cdr3_nt: TGTGCCACCAGCAGAGGTACAGAAGAGACCCAGTACTTC
v_call: TRBV11-1; clone_size: few; d_call: TRBD1; j_call: TRBJ1-4; cdr3_aa: CASSSRTGGGSANEKLFF; cdr3_nt: TGTGCCAGCAGCTCCCGGACAGGAGGTGGAAGTGCTAATGAAAAACTGTTTTTT
v_call: TRBV28; clone_size: many; d_call: -; j_call: TRBJ1-2; cdr3_aa: CASGSGRDLYGYTF; cdr3_nt: TGTGCCAGTGGTTCAGGGAGGGATCTCTATGGCTACACCTTC
v_call: TRBV12-3/TRBV12-4; clone_size: -; d_call: -; j_call: TRBJ2-2; cdr3_aa: CASSFPGISNTGELFF; cdr3_nt: TGTGCCAGCAGTTTTCCAGGGATATCGAACACCGGGGAGCTGTTTTTT
v_call: TRBV27; clone_size: -; d_call: -; j_call: TRBJ1-5; cdr3_aa: CASSWASNQPQHF; cdr3_nt: TGTGCCAGCTCATGGGCGTCCAATCAGCCCCAGCATTTT
v_call: TRBV6-5; clone_size: -; d_call: TRBD1; j_call: TRBJ2-2; cdr3_aa: CASSFYTGGKNTGELFF; cdr3_nt: TGTGCCAGCAGTTTTTACACAGGGGGGAAGAACACCGGGGAGCTGTTTTTT
v_call: TRBV15; clone_size: -; d_call: TRBD2; j_call: TRBJ2-3; cdr3_aa: CATSRLAGSDTQYF; cdr3_nt: TGTGCCACCAGCCGACTAGCGGGGTCAGATACGCAGTATTTT
v_call: TRBV20-1; clone_size: -; d_call: TRBD1; j_call: TRBJ2-7; cdr3_aa: CSAPSGTGPYEQYF; cdr3_nt: TGCAGTGCACCATCGGGGACAGGACCGTACGAGCAGTACTTC
v_call: TRBV7-2; clone_size: -; d_call: -; j_call: TRBJ2-5; cdr3_aa: CASSLGTGGLQETQYF; cdr3_nt: TGTGCCAGCAGCTTAGGGACTGGGGGGCTCCAAGAGACCCAGTACTTC
v_call: TRBV5-1; clone_size: many; d_call: TRBD2; j_call: TRBJ2-1; cdr3_aa: CASSWWEGYNEQFF; cdr3_nt: TGCGCCAGCAGCTGGTGGGAGGGCTACAATGAGCAGTTCTTC
v_call: TRBV12-3/TRBV12-4; clone_size: few; d_call: -; j_call: TRBJ2-1; cdr3_aa: CASSPPRLVGRNEQFF; cdr3_nt: TGTGCCAGCAGCCCCCCCAGACTAGTAGGCCGCAATGAGCAGTTCTTC
v_call: TRBV7-9; clone_size: -; d_call: TRBD1; j_call: TRBJ1-1; cdr3_aa: CASSFIRDSTEAFF; cdr3_nt: TGTGCCAGCAGCTTTATCAGGGACAGCACTGAAGCTTTCTTT
v_call: TRBV7-9; clone_size: few; d_call: TRBD2; j_call: TRBJ2-3; cdr3_aa: CASSLEGGSADTQYF; cdr3_nt: TGTGCCAGCAGCTTAGAAGGCGGGAGTGCAGATACGCAGTATTTT
v_call: TRBV12-3/TRBV12-4; clone_size: many; d_call: TRBD2; j_call: TRBJ2-7; cdr3_aa: CASRGLAGTYEQYF; cdr3_nt: TGTGCCAGCAGGGGACTAGCGGGAACCTACGAGCAGTACTTC
v_call: TRBV4-3; clone_size: -; d_call: TRBD2; j_call: TRBJ2-7; cdr3_aa: CASSLGTSGMGDEQYF; cdr3_nt: TGCGCCAGCAGCCTGGGGACTAGCGGGATGGGCGACGAGCAGTACTTC
v_call: TRBV7-2; clone_size: -; d_call: -; j_call: TRBJ2-3; cdr3_aa: CASSSIGGSSTDTQYF; cdr3_nt: TGTGCCAGCAGCTCGATAGGGGGGTCTAGCACAGATACGCAGTATTTT
v_call: TRBV24-1; clone_size: few; d_call: -; j_call: TRBJ2-3; cdr3_aa: CATSDPGRGKDTQYF; cdr3_nt: TGTGCCACCAGTGATCCCGGTCGGGGGAAGGATACGCAGTATTTT
v_call: TRBV28; clone_size: few; d_call: TRBD1; j_call: TRBJ2-3; cdr3_aa: CASSPGTGLADTQYF; cdr3_nt: TGTGCCAGCAGCCCTGGGACAGGGTTGGCAGATACGCAGTATTTT
v_call: TRBV18; clone_size: -; d_call: TRBD2; j_call: TRBJ2-3; cdr3_aa: CASSPPGATSGIFTDTQYF; cdr3_nt: TGTGCCAGCTCACCACCCGGTGCGACTAGCGGGATTTTCACAGATACGCAGTATTTT
v_call: TRBV4-3; clone_size: -; d_call: TRBD2; j_call: TRBJ2-1; cdr3_aa: CASSQVRPSGRYNEQFF; cdr3_nt: TGCGCCAGCAGCCAAGTGAGACCTAGCGGGAGGTACAATGAGCAGTTCTTC
v_call: TRBV20-1; clone_size: -; d_call: -; j_call: TRBJ1-1; cdr3_aa: CSAYSTGPLNTEAFF; cdr3_nt: TGCAGTGCTTACTCTACGGGGCCGTTGAACACTGAAGCTTTCTTT
v_call: TRBV6-2/TRBV6-3; clone_size: -; d_call: -; j_call: TRBJ2-7; cdr3_aa: CASSYSIREQYF; cdr3_nt: TGTGCCAGCAGTTACTCGATTCGCGAGCAGTACTTC
v_call: TRBV11-2; clone_size: -; d_call: TRBD2; j_call: TRBJ2-1; cdr3_aa: CASSLVRLAPYNEQFF; cdr3_nt: TGTGCCAGCAGCTTAGTAAGACTAGCGCCTTACAATGAGCAGTTCTTC
v_call: TRBV16; clone_size: -; d_call: TRBD1; j_call: TRBJ1-1; cdr3_aa: CASSQSWTGVSEAFF; cdr3_nt: TGTGCCAGCAGCCAATCTTGGACAGGGGTGAGTGAAGCTTTCTTT
v_call: TRBV4-3; clone_size: -; d_call: TRBD2; j_call: TRBJ2-1; cdr3_aa: CASSLGLVGDEQFF; cdr3_nt: TGCGCCAGCAGCCTGGGACTAGTGGGCGATGAGCAGTTCTTC